What follows are 10 T cell receptor beta chains derived from one specimen sequenced in a study of control samples from healthy donors and cancer patients. The repertoire was sequenced with immunoSEQ multiplex PCR; TCRdb's copy has only in-frame clones and lacks some. Among 85,000 to 100,000 clones listed, 93% were seen once. The source material was blood. The receptors here all came from a man aged 18 to 30 in good health.

The chain joins TRBV25-1 to TRBJ1-1; no firm D call. CDR3 length: 12 residues. Germline V lookup: CDR1 MGHDK, CDR2 SYGVNS. Trimming took 3 bases from V and 2 from J, leaving 4 bases between them. The CDR3, as DNA: TGTGCCAGCAGTGACACAAACACTGAAGCTTTCTTT. This codes for CASSDTNTEAFF.

The V and J genes are TRBV2 and TRBJ1-1; tentatively, D is TRBD1 (6 bases). V lost 5 bases and J lost 7, with 17 bases in between. Germline lookup yields CDR1 SNHLY and CDR2 FYNNEI. The CDR3 spans 14 residues. CDR3 residues: CASSTRTENLEAFF. CDR3 nucleotide sequence: TGTGCCAGCAGTACACGGACAGAGAACCTTGAAGCTTTCTTT.

The chain carries TRBV6-2 or TRBV6-3 and TRBJ2-3; TRBD2 aligns across 10 bases. V shed 2 bases and J 2 bases; nucleotides not matched to a gene: 1. The CDR3 has 15 residues. Germline V CDR1 and CDR2: MNHEY, SVGEGT. CDR3 nucleotides: TGTGCCAGCAGTTACGGGACTAGCGTCACAGATACGCAGTATTTT. Translating it yields CASSYGTSVTDTQYF.

The V and J genes are TRBV28 and TRBJ1-4; D is possibly TRBD1 (5 bases). Germline values: CDR1 MDHEN, CDR2 SYDVKM. With 5 bases removed from V and 8 bases from J, the gap between germline ends came to 15 bases. This CDR3 region has 14 residues. The CDR3 nucleotides are TGTGCCAGCAGTCCCCCGGGACGTAGCGAAAAACTGTTTTTT. Residues: CASSPPGRSEKLFF.

V gene TRBV24-1 combines with J gene TRBJ2-1, with 10 nucleotides matching TRBD1. The CDR3 totals 15 residues. Germline V gene data show CDR1 as KGHDR and CDR2 as SFDVKD. With V trimmed by 7 bases and J by 8 bases, 10 bases remained unmatched. The DNA for the CDR3 is TGTGCCACCAGCGCCGGGGACAGGGGAGAGTATGAGCAGTTCTTC. Encoded protein: CATSAGDRGEYEQFF.

The chain joins TRBV5-6 to TRBJ1-5, with D possibly TRBD1 on 6 matching bases. Germline CDR1 and CDR2: SGHDT and YYEEEE. Trimming left V 5 bases short and J 6 bases short, with 12 bases between. The CDR3 is 13 amino acids. The CDR3 sequence: CASRRGVGQPQHF. The CDR3 nucleotides read TGTGCCAGCAGAAGGGGGGTAGGTCAGCCCCAGCATTTT. The variable domain in full, completed from reference TRBV5-6 and TRBJ1-5, reads DAGVTQSPTHLIKTRGQQVTLRCSPKSGHDTVSWYQQALGQGPQFIFQYYEEEERQRGNFPDRFSGHQFPNYSSELNVNALLLGDSALYLCASRRGVGQPQHFGDGTRLSIL.

The chain carries TRBV5-1 and TRBJ1-5; 7 bases align to TRBD1. The CDR3 covers 15 residues. The J segment lost 4 bases and the V segment lost 3 bases, leaving 7 bases of the junction unmatched. Germline V gene lookup returns CDR1 SGHRS and CDR2 YFSETQ. This chain's CDR3 is CASSSSGTDNQPQHF. As DNA, the CDR3 is TGCGCCAGCAGCTCCTCCGGGACAGATAATCAGCCCCAGCATTTT.

The rearrangement joins TRBV3-1 (or the pseudogene TRBV3-2) to TRBJ1-1; 8 positions match TRBD1. Losses at the gene ends were 4 bases for V and 0 bases for J; bases not matched to a gene: 16. The V gene's germline CDR1 is LGHDT and CDR2 YNNKEL (reference sequence). This CDR3 comprises 19 residues. In DNA form, the CDR3 reads TGTGCCAGCAGCCTCTTCTTTAGACAGGGGAGAAACATGAACACTGAAGCTTTCTTT. Its translation is CASSLFFRQGRNMNTEAFF.

This chain uses TRBV20-1 with TRBJ2-1; 9 positions agree with TRBD2. V gave up 4 bases and J gave up 0 bases; unmatched junction bases: 7. Germline V gives CDR1 DFQATT, CDR2 SNEGSKA (reference sequence). The CDR3 extends over 16 amino acids. As DNA, the CDR3 is TGCAGTGCTATTGATAGCGGGGGAAGCTCCTACAATGAGCAGTTCTTC. Amino acids: CSAIDSGGSSYNEQFF.

CDR3 DNA: TGTGCCAGCAGCTTAGTTCCCAGGGGGAATTCACCCCTCCACTTT. Translation gives CASSLVPRGNSPLHF. The rearrangement joins TRBV7-8 to TRBJ1-6; 7 bases are a match to TRBD1. Unmatched junction bases numbered 4, after V lost 1 base and J lost 7 bases. The CDR3 length is 15 residues. Looked up from germline, CDR1 is SGHVS and CDR2 is FQNEAQ.